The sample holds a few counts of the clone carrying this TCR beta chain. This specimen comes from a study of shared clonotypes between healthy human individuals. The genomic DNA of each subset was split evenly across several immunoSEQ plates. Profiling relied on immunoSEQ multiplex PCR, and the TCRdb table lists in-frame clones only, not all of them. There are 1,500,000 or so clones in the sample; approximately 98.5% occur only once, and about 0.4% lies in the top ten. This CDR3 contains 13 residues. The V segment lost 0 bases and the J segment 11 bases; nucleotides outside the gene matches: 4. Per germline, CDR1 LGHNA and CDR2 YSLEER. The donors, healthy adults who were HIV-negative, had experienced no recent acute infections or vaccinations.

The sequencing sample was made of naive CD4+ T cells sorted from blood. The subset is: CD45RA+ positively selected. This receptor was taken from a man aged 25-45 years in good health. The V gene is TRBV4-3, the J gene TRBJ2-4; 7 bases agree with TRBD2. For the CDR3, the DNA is TGCGCCAGCAGCCAAGAAGGCACTAGCGTTCAGTACTTC. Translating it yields CASSQEGTSVQYF.